These T cell receptor beta chains were read from a single sample in a study of identical twins. In TCRdb, the 5' RACE reads were re-called with MiXCR into one record per CDR3 protein. The sample holds 700,000 or so distinct CDR3 sequences, 8% to 9% seen once. This sample was shared with a second study, whose subject was yellow fever vaccine responses in identical twins.

The specimen sequenced was PBMCs. These receptor sequences come from a young woman in good health. Each CDR3 is given with its conserved first and last residue. The order of the fields is V gene, D gene, clone size, J gene, CDR3 DNA, CDR3 protein. The D gene is left open where the match is weak. Clone size is shown for a subset of rows, as once, few, many or a class of expanded clone.

v_gene: TRBV6-5
d_gene: TRBD1
abundance: few
j_gene: TRBJ2-5
CDR3nt: TGTGCCAGCAGTTCCCGGGACAGGGGGCGGGAGACCCAGTACTTC
CDR3aa: CASSSRDRGRETQYF

v_gene: TRBV10-3
d_gene: TRBD2
abundance: many
j_gene: TRBJ2-3
CDR3nt: TGTGCCATCAGTGAGTCGGGACTAGCTACAGATACGCAGTATTTT
CDR3aa: CAISESGLATDTQYF

v_gene: TRBV25-1
d_gene: -
abundance: -
j_gene: TRBJ2-2
CDR3nt: TGTGCCAGCAGTGAATTATTGGACCGCTCTGCTCCGGGGGTGGGGACCGGGGAGCTGTTTTTT
CDR3aa: CASSELLDRSAPGVGTGELFF

v_gene: TRBV27
d_gene: TRBD2
abundance: few
j_gene: TRBJ2-1
CDR3nt: TGTGCCAGCAGTTTGAGACTAGCGGCATACAATGAGCAGTTCTTC
CDR3aa: CASSLRLAAYNEQFF

v_gene: TRBV6-1
d_gene: -
abundance: few
j_gene: TRBJ2-5
CDR3nt: TGTGCCAGCAGAAACGGGGCAGGATTAGTGCCAGAGACCCAGTACTTC
CDR3aa: CASRNGAGLVPETQYF

v_gene: TRBV9
d_gene: TRBD2
abundance: -
j_gene: TRBJ2-7
CDR3nt: TGTGCCAGCAGCGCTAGCGGGAGGACCTACGAGCAGTACTTC
CDR3aa: CASSASGRTYEQYF

v_gene: TRBV28
d_gene: TRBD1
abundance: few
j_gene: TRBJ2-7
CDR3nt: TGTGCCAGCAGTTTTGGGGGGACAGGGTATCAGGAGCAGTACTTC
CDR3aa: CASSFGGTGYQEQYF

v_gene: TRBV2
d_gene: TRBD1
abundance: -
j_gene: TRBJ2-5
CDR3nt: TGTGCCAGCGGCCCGGGACAGTCGGAGACCCAGTACTTC
CDR3aa: CASGPGQSETQYF

v_gene: TRBV28
d_gene: TRBD1
abundance: few
j_gene: TRBJ2-2
CDR3nt: TGTGCCGGAATGGGACAGACCGGGGAGCTGTTTTTT
CDR3aa: CAGMGQTGELFF

v_gene: TRBV29-1
d_gene: -
abundance: -
j_gene: TRBJ2-7
CDR3nt: TGCAGCGTTAGTTCAGGGCCCGGAGAGCAGTACTTC
CDR3aa: CSVSSGPGEQYF

v_gene: TRBV6-1
d_gene: -
abundance: many
j_gene: TRBJ2-3
CDR3nt: TGTGCCAGCAGAACAGGGTGGGGCACAGATACGCAGTATTTT
CDR3aa: CASRTGWGTDTQYF

v_gene: TRBV7-9
d_gene: TRBD1
abundance: -
j_gene: TRBJ2-2
CDR3nt: TGTGCCAGCAGCTTAAAGGGACAGGGGGATCGGGAGCTGTTTTTT
CDR3aa: CASSLKGQGDRELFF

v_gene: TRBV12-3/TRBV12-4
d_gene: -
abundance: few
j_gene: TRBJ2-3
CDR3nt: TGTGCCAGCAGTCGACAACAGGGACTTGGCACAGATACGCAGTATTTT
CDR3aa: CASSRQQGLGTDTQYF

v_gene: TRBV7-6
d_gene: TRBD1
abundance: -
j_gene: TRBJ2-7
CDR3nt: TGTGCCAGCACCAAGCTGGGACAGGGGCCGGGATACGAGCAGTACTTC
CDR3aa: CASTKLGQGPGYEQYF

v_gene: TRBV7-9
d_gene: -
abundance: many
j_gene: TRBJ2-1
CDR3nt: TGTGCCAGCAGGCCACGGGGTGGAACCTACAATGAGCAGTTCTTC
CDR3aa: CASRPRGGTYNEQFF

v_gene: TRBV7-2
d_gene: TRBD1
abundance: -
j_gene: TRBJ2-7
CDR3nt: TGTGCCAGCAGCCCCGACAGGGTGAACGAGCAGTACTTC
CDR3aa: CASSPDRVNEQYF

v_gene: TRBV27
d_gene: TRBD1
abundance: many
j_gene: TRBJ1-5
CDR3nt: TGTGCCAGCAGGGAAAGGACAGGGCTTAGCAATCAGCCCCAGCATTTT
CDR3aa: CASRERTGLSNQPQHF

v_gene: TRBV28
d_gene: -
abundance: many
j_gene: TRBJ2-5
CDR3nt: TGTGCCAGCAGTGGAGGGATTAAGGAGACCCAGTACTTC
CDR3aa: CASSGGIKETQYF

v_gene: TRBV20-1
d_gene: TRBD2
abundance: few
j_gene: TRBJ2-7
CDR3nt: TGCAGTGCTGGAAGCACTAGCGGGAGATTGGGGGAGCAGTACTTC
CDR3aa: CSAGSTSGRLGEQYF

v_gene: TRBV4-1
d_gene: -
abundance: few
j_gene: TRBJ1-3
CDR3nt: TGCGCCAGCAGCCGGGGGGGGGCTGGAAACACCATATATTTT
CDR3aa: CASSRGGAGNTIYF

v_gene: TRBV28
d_gene: TRBD2
abundance: -
j_gene: TRBJ2-2
CDR3nt: TGTGCCAGCAGCCCCGGGACTAGCCTTGGGGAGCTGTTTTTT
CDR3aa: CASSPGTSLGELFF

v_gene: TRBV20-1
d_gene: TRBD2
abundance: many
j_gene: TRBJ2-5
CDR3nt: TGCAGTGCTAGAGAAGCTAGCGGGGGGGACTCGGAGACCCAGTACTTC
CDR3aa: CSAREASGGDSETQYF

v_gene: TRBV7-9
d_gene: TRBD2
abundance: few
j_gene: TRBJ2-7
CDR3nt: TGTGCCAGCAGCTTAGTGTCTAGCGGGGGTAGCTCCTACGAGCAGTACTTC
CDR3aa: CASSLVSSGGSSYEQYF

v_gene: TRBV11-2
d_gene: -
abundance: few
j_gene: TRBJ2-3
CDR3nt: TGTGCCAGCAGCGGATCGGGACGGACAGATACGCAGTATTTT
CDR3aa: CASSGSGRTDTQYF

v_gene: TRBV12-3/TRBV12-4
d_gene: -
abundance: -
j_gene: TRBJ2-7
CDR3nt: TGTGCCAGCCGGAGGCAGGGTGGACCCTACGAGCAGTACTTC
CDR3aa: CASRRQGGPYEQYF

v_gene: TRBV21-1
d_gene: -
abundance: -
j_gene: TRBJ1-4
CDR3nt: TGTGCCAGCAGCAGGCTCGGGTTCGGGGAGGAAAAACTGTTTTTT
CDR3aa: CASSRLGFGEEKLFF

v_gene: TRBV29-1
d_gene: -
abundance: few
j_gene: TRBJ1-4
CDR3nt: TGCAGCTACCGGGGGCGGGGGGCTAATGAAAAACTGTTTTTT
CDR3aa: CSYRGRGANEKLFF

v_gene: TRBV20-1
d_gene: TRBD1
abundance: -
j_gene: TRBJ1-2
CDR3nt: TGCAGTGCTAGACGGCAGGGGGCGGATGGCTACACCTTC
CDR3aa: CSARRQGADGYTF

v_gene: TRBV13
d_gene: TRBD2
abundance: many
j_gene: TRBJ2-1
CDR3nt: TGTGCCAGCAGTCCTAGCGGGAGGGCCTTCTACAATGAGCAGTTCTTC
CDR3aa: CASSPSGRAFYNEQFF

v_gene: TRBV20-1
d_gene: -
abundance: few
j_gene: TRBJ2-3
CDR3nt: TGCAGCGAAAGGGACAGCACAGATACGCAGTATTTT
CDR3aa: CSERDSTDTQYF

v_gene: TRBV20-1
d_gene: -
abundance: -
j_gene: TRBJ2-5
CDR3nt: TGCAGTGCTTTACCAAACCGACTGATACAAGAGACCCAGTACTTC
CDR3aa: CSALPNRLIQETQYF

v_gene: TRBV4-1
d_gene: TRBD2
abundance: many
j_gene: TRBJ2-1
CDR3nt: TGCGCCAGCAGCCAAATGGGAGTCCGGGACTATCACAATGAGCAGTTCTTC
CDR3aa: CASSQMGVRDYHNEQFF

v_gene: TRBV28
d_gene: TRBD1
abundance: many
j_gene: TRBJ2-1
CDR3nt: TGTGCCAGCAGTCCAGACAGGGGCACCTACAATGAGCAGTTCTTC
CDR3aa: CASSPDRGTYNEQFF

v_gene: TRBV3-1
d_gene: -
abundance: few
j_gene: TRBJ2-2
CDR3nt: TGTGCCAGCGGAGGAGCGAACACCGGGGAGCTGTTTTTT
CDR3aa: CASGGANTGELFF

v_gene: TRBV19
d_gene: -
abundance: few
j_gene: TRBJ1-5
CDR3nt: TGTGCCAGTAGTATGGGGACCGGGCCTGGCATTCTCCAGCATTTT
CDR3aa: CASSMGTGPGILQHF

v_gene: TRBV20-1
d_gene: -
abundance: few
j_gene: TRBJ1-1
CDR3nt: TGCAGTGCTAGCAGGGCAGAGGGTGACACTGAAGCTTTCTTT
CDR3aa: CSASRAEGDTEAFF

v_gene: TRBV20-1
d_gene: -
abundance: -
j_gene: TRBJ2-7
CDR3nt: TGCAGTGCTAGGCCTCTAATGGCTCGTGAGAGGGGCTACGAGCAGTACTTC
CDR3aa: CSARPLMARERGYEQYF

v_gene: TRBV20-1
d_gene: -
abundance: few
j_gene: TRBJ1-2
CDR3nt: TGCAGTGCAAGAGGCAGCCCTGCTAACTATGGCTACACCTTC
CDR3aa: CSARGSPANYGYTF

v_gene: TRBV7-2
d_gene: -
abundance: -
j_gene: TRBJ2-5
CDR3nt: TGTGCCAGCAGCATAGGACAGCTCCAAGAGACCCAGTACTTC
CDR3aa: CASSIGQLQETQYF

v_gene: TRBV11-2
d_gene: -
abundance: -
j_gene: TRBJ2-1
CDR3nt: TGTGCCAGCAGCTTAAGGCGGGGTTTTGGGTCGGAGTTCTTC
CDR3aa: CASSLRRGFGSEFF

v_gene: TRBV20-1
d_gene: -
abundance: few
j_gene: TRBJ2-1
CDR3nt: TGCAGTGCTAGAGGCGACAGCTCCTACAATGAGCAGTTCTTC
CDR3aa: CSARGDSSYNEQFF

v_gene: TRBV4-3
d_gene: -
abundance: few
j_gene: TRBJ2-2
CDR3nt: TGCGCCAGCAGCCAAGATATAGGCGAAGCCCCCGGGGAGCTGTTTTTT
CDR3aa: CASSQDIGEAPGELFF

v_gene: TRBV12-3/TRBV12-4
d_gene: -
abundance: few
j_gene: TRBJ2-7
CDR3nt: TGTGCCAGCAGTGACGGGACTCTCTTC
CDR3aa: CASSDGTLF

v_gene: TRBV28
d_gene: TRBD1
abundance: many
j_gene: TRBJ2-5
CDR3nt: TGTGCCAGCAGTTCCCAACAGGGGCGAAAAGAGACCCAGTACTTC
CDR3aa: CASSSQQGRKETQYF

v_gene: TRBV12-3/TRBV12-4
d_gene: TRBD2
abundance: many
j_gene: TRBJ2-7
CDR3nt: TGTGCCAGCAGTTTCGGACTAGCGGACAACTACGAGCAGTACTTC
CDR3aa: CASSFGLADNYEQYF